A single T cell receptor (beta chain) is shown here with its context. Its matching antigen is unknown. TCRdb reanalysed the reads using MiXCR and keeps one entry per CDR3 protein. The sample records around 430,000 distinct CDR3 sequences, about 44% being singletons. This entry belongs to a study of T cell repertoires in cytomegalovirus infection. V lost 3 bases, J lost 2 bases, and 9 bases lay in between. This CDR3 comprises 14 residues. In germline, CDR1 is KGHSH, CDR2 LQKENI. The sequence came from a human donor in good health (CMV status not recorded). Some clones in this sample may be carry-over from other donors' samples. V gene TRBV18 combines with J gene TRBJ2-3, with D possibly TRBD2 on 5 matching bases. This material consisted of cultured PBMCs, taken from culture after CMV antigen stimulation. CDR3 residues: CASSPGIDTDTQYF. CDR3 bases: TGTGCCAGCTCACCCGGGATAGACACAGATACGCAGTATTTT. The whole variable domain, filled in from reference TRBV18 and TRBJ2-3, reads NAGVMQNPRHLVRRRGQEARLRCSPMKGHSHVYWYRQLPEEGLKFMVYLQKENIIDESGMPKERFSAEFPKEGPSILRIQQVVRGDSAAYFCASSPGIDTDTQYFGPGTRLTVL.